The clone carrying this TCR beta chain was recorded only once. Its specificity is not known. The sample originates from a study of cytomegalovirus exposure and HLA in healthy donors. Findings and limits, study-wide: Within a later analysis, the majority of CMV-associated TCR beta chains appeared HLA-restricted. HLA alleles were associated with fewer than 20,000 TCR beta sequences in a later analysis at 0.05 false discovery rate.

Germline assignment: CDR1 MDHEN and CDR2 SYDVKM. Trimming removed 6 bases at V and 12 bases at J, with 11 bases between. This CDR3 has 10 amino acids. PCR employed 60 Vbeta and 13 Jbeta primers. Sequencing was performed with immunoSEQ multiplex PCR; in TCRdb, only in-frame clones are kept and a portion is missing. The sample contains about 200,000 clones, 75% to 90% of which appear only once. What was sequenced was PBMCs. This receptor was identified in a woman aged 25 to 39 in good health and CMV-seronegative. The chain carries TRBV28 and TRBJ2-5, with D perhaps matching TRBD1 (5 bases). CDR3 coding DNA: TGTGCCAGCAGCCCCAGGGTTGAGTACTTC. Its protein product is CASSPRVEYF.